This TCR beta chain is drawn from a study of cytomegalovirus exposure and HLA in healthy donors. PCR primers comprised 60 Vbeta and 13 Jbeta primers. Clones were sequenced by immunoSEQ multiplex PCR, and TCRdb holds only the in-frame ones, with some missing. The table records 100,000 to 150,000 clones, roughly 80% of them present only once. CDR1 MDHEN and CDR2 SYDVKM come from the germline V gene. Trimming cost V 6 bases and J 11 bases; bases outside gene matches: 11. CDR3 size: 14 residues. Comments on this clone: Its antigen remains unknown.

Study-wide points: Reportedly, TCR beta sequences accurately predicted HLA-A and HLA-B alleles in most subjects. TCR beta chain V- and J-gene trimming was linked, in a later analysis, to a missense variant in DCLRE1C. A previous analysis found most TCR beta V segments productive roughly 87% or roughly 30% of the time.

This chain links TRBV28 with TRBJ2-3; 10 nucleotides line up with TRBD2. Material for sequencing was PBMCs. The sequence was obtained from a girl aged 2 to 9 in good health and CMV-seronegative. In DNA form, the CDR3 reads TGTGCCAGCAGCACCGGGACTAGCGAAGAAGGGCAGTATTTT. Translated, it gives CASSTGTSEEGQYF.